This entry lists 11 T cell receptor beta chains sequenced from one sample in a study of cytomegalovirus exposure and HLA in healthy donors. Both 60 Vbeta primers and 13 Jbeta primers went into the PCR. Produced via immunoSEQ multiplex PCR; TCRdb's table is partial and in-frame only. Among about 120,000 clones, around 62% were seen once, and the ten largest hold roughly 9%. The specimen was PBMCs. The receptors originated from a woman aged 35 to 49 in good health and CMV-seropositive.

CDR3 amino acids: CASSTDGAGDRDTQYF. Here the CDR3 DNA reads TGTGCCAGCAGCACAGATGGGGCGGGAGATAGGGATACGCAGTATTTT. V usage is TRBV9 and J usage is TRBJ2-3; 7 positions match TRBD2. CDR3 length: 16 amino acids. Trimming took 4 bases from V and 6 from J; bases not matched to a gene: 14. CDR1 and CDR2 from the germline V gene are SGDLS and YYNGEE.

V is TRBV5-4 and J is TRBJ2-2; 7 bases are a match to TRBD1. CDR3 length: 14 amino acids. Germline V gene lookup returns CDR1 SGHNT and CDR2 YYREEE (reference sequence). Unmatched junction bases numbered 5, after V lost 5 bases and J lost 4 bases. The CDR3 region is CASRLTGRTGELFF. CDR3 bases: TGTGCCAGCAGGTTGACAGGGCGCACCGGGGAGCTGTTTTTT.

The V and J genes are TRBV27 and TRBJ1-2; TRBD1 agrees at 7 bases. Per germline, CDR1 MNHEY and CDR2 SMNVEV (reference sequence). This CDR3 spans 15 amino acids. V gave up 0 bases and J gave up 5 bases; unmatched junction bases: 6. This chain's CDR3 is CASSLSETGPYGYTF. The CDR3 DNA sequence: TGTGCCAGCAGTTTATCAGAGACAGGGCCTTATGGCTACACCTTC.

The chain couples TRBV6-6 to TRBJ1-5, with D possibly matching TRBD1 (5 bases). CDR3 length equals 14 residues. V lost 6 bases and J lost 7, with 16 bases in between. The V gene's germline CDR1 is MNHNY and CDR2 SVGAGI (reference sequence). This CDR3 reads CASRQTDKGQPQHF. CDR3 nucleotide sequence: TGTGCCAGCAGACAGACAGACAAGGGGCAGCCCCAGCATTTT.

The gene calls are TRBV5-1 and TRBJ2-1, with no clear D. In germline, CDR1 is SGHRS, CDR2 YFSETQ. The CDR3 loop spans 15 amino acids. V was cut by 1 base and J by 0 bases, with 8 bases left in between. CDR3 amino acids: CASSLTASSYNEQFF. The CDR3 DNA reads as TGCGCCAGCAGCTTGACCGCTAGCTCCTACAATGAGCAGTTCTTC.

The V gene is TRBV2, the J gene TRBJ2-7; D gene unclear. The CDR3 runs to 13 residues. V was cut by 3 bases and J by 0 bases, with 6 bases left in between. Per germline, CDR1 SNHLY and CDR2 FYNNEI. For the CDR3, the DNA is TGTGCCAGCAGTGAGGGCCACTCCTACGAGCAGTACTTC. This codes for CASSEGHSYEQYF.

This chain joins TRBV6-6 and TRBJ1-5, with TRBD1 matching 7 bases. CDR1 and CDR2 (germline): MNHNY, SVGAGI (reference sequence). This CDR3 has 14 amino acids. V lost 5 bases, J lost 2 bases, and 3 bases stayed unmatched. CDR3 bases: TGTGCCAGCAGTCTAACAGGGGGCAATCAGCCCCAGCATTTT. Amino acid sequence: CASSLTGGNQPQHF.

This clone has more than one count but fewer than ten. The rearrangement joins TRBV19 to TRBJ1-4; no clear D gene. CDR1 LNHDA and CDR2 SQIVND come from the germline V gene (reference sequence). The CDR3 contains 11 residues. V was clipped by 6 bases and J by 14 bases, with 13 bases between them. The CDR3 sequence: CASSLGGWLFF. The CDR3 DNA reads as TGTGCCAGTAGCCTTGGAGGATGGCTGTTTTTT. Filled out from reference TRBV19 and TRBJ1-4, the complete variable domain reads DGGITQSPKYLFRKEGQNVTLSCEQNLNHDAMYWYRQDPGQGLRLIYYSQIVNDFQKGDIAEGYSVSREKKESFPLTVTSAQKNPTAFYLCASSLGGWLFFGSGTQLSVL.

This chain connects TRBV9 to TRBJ1-4, with 7 bases matching TRBD1. The CDR3 spans 14 residues. The germline CDR1 and CDR2 sequences are SGDLS and YYNGEE. The trim removed 3 bases at V and 8 bases at J, leaving 7 bases unmatched. As DNA, the CDR3 is TGTGCCAGCAGCGCAGGGGGGACCCTCGAAAAACTGTTTTTT. It yields the protein CASSAGGTLEKLFF.

The V and J genes are TRBV7-6 and TRBJ2-5, with 8 bases matching TRBD2. The J call may be incorrect, as the DNA end agrees better with TRBJ2-7. The CDR3 has 17 residues. Germline-derived CDR1 and CDR2 are SGHVS and FNYEAQ. As DNA, the CDR3 is TGTGCCAGCAGCTGGGGTAGTGGAAGCGGGAGCCGTGACGAGCAGTACTTC. The encoded protein is CASSWGSGSGSRDEQYF.

J is TRBJ2-7 and V is TRBV27; D is uncertain. With 4 bases removed from V and 1 base from J, the gap between germline ends came to 11 bases. The CDR3 spans 14 residues. The germline CDR1 and CDR2 sequences are MNHEY and SMNVEV (reference sequence). The CDR3 protein is CASSYHHSSYEQYF. In DNA form, the CDR3 reads TGTGCCAGCAGTTACCACCACAGTTCCTACGAGCAGTACTTC.